These T cell receptor beta chains were read from a single sample in a study of cytomegalovirus exposure and HLA in healthy donors. The protocol was immunoSEQ multiplex PCR, while the TCRdb copy is restricted to in-frame clones and leaves out a portion. This table holds about 130,000 clones. Sample: PBMCs. These receptors were obtained from a young man in good health and CMV-seronegative. Each CDR3 is given with its conserved first and last residue. A D gene is named only where the DNA matches it firmly.

>TRBD1|TRBV7-3|TRBJ2-2
CASSRYTGATGELFF
TGTGCCAGCAGCCGATACACAGGGGCCACCGGGGAGCTGTTTTTT
>-|TRBV6-5|TRBJ1-2
CASSSLEASYTF
TGTGCCAGCAGTTCACTAGAGGCGAGCTACACCTTC
>-|TRBV11-3|TRBJ2-1
CASSLRGSGWQQFF
TGTGCCAGCAGCCTAAGGGGCAGCGGGTGGCAGCAGTTCTTC
>-|TRBV5-1|TRBJ2-5
CASSLVLSDETQYF
TGCGCCAGCAGCTTGGTCCTTAGTGATGAGACCCAGTACTTC
>-|TRBV2|TRBJ2-7
CASKLGIYEQYF
TGTGCCAGCAAGCTTGGTATCTACGAGCAGTACTTC
>TRBD1|TRBV13|TRBJ2-7
CASSLSQGETEQYF
TGTGCCAGCAGCTTATCCCAGGGGGAGACTGAGCAGTACTTC
>-|TRBV6-5|TRBJ2-1
CASSRSYRVNEQFF
TGTGCCAGCAGTCGTTCATACAGGGTCAATGAGCAGTTCTTC
>TRBD1|TRBV27|TRBJ2-7
CASSFGQGAGSYEQYF
TGTGCCAGCAGTTTTGGACAGGGGGCTGGCTCCTACGAGCAGTACTTC
>-|TRBV5-1|TRBJ2-7
CASSLKQGTYEQYF
TGCGCCAGCAGCTTGAAACAGGGAACCTACGAGCAGTACTTC
>TRBD1|TRBV4-3|TRBJ1-2
CASSQGGTGGRSGYTF
TGCGCCAGCAGCCAAGGCGGGACAGGGGGCCGAAGCGGCTACACCTTC
>TRBD1|TRBV7-8|TRBJ2-7
CASSLPGQGEGEQYF
TGTGCCAGCAGCTTACCGGGACAGGGAGAAGGCGAGCAGTACTTC
>TRBD1|TRBV6-4|TRBJ2-1
CASSQNRDRGYNEQFF
TGTGCCAGCAGTCAAAACCGGGACAGGGGCTACAATGAGCAGTTCTTC
>-|TRBV2|TRBJ1-2
CASSEGEGGGYTF
TGTGCCAGCAGTGAAGGTGAGGGAGGTGGCTACACCTTC
>TRBD1|TRBV7-9|TRBJ2-7
CASSSARQGHYEQYF
TGTGCCAGCAGCTCCGCTCGACAGGGCCATTACGAGCAGTACTTC
>-|TRBV4-1|TRBJ1-2
CASSQSIAGNYGYTF
TGCGCCAGCAGCCAATCCATTGCAGGGAACTATGGCTACACCTTC
>TRBD2|TRBV19|TRBJ2-1
CASKREVSYNEQFF
TGTGCCAGTAAGCGGGAGGTATCCTACAATGAGCAGTTCTTC
>-|TRBV19|TRBJ1-2
CASNPVRGSGYTF
TGTGCCAGTAATCCCGTCCGGGGGAGCGGCTACACCTTC
>TRBD2|TRBV5-1|TRBJ2-3
CASSLAPGGVGDTQYF
TGCGCCAGCAGCTTGGCCCCGGGAGGAGTAGGAGATACGCAGTATTTT
>TRBD2|TRBV4-1|TRBJ2-3
CASSLDSGNGADTQYF
TGCGCCAGCAGCCTAGATAGCGGGAACGGGGCAGATACGCAGTATTTT
>TRBD2|TRBV27|TRBJ2-2
CASRVGIAGGRTGELFF
TGTGCCAGCAGGGTAGGGATAGCGGGAGGCCGAACCGGGGAGCTGTTTTTT
>-|TRBV7-3|TRBJ1-3
CASSLGHGNTIYF
TGTGCCAGCAGCTTAGGGCACGGAAACACCATATATTTT
>-|TRBV6-6|TRBJ1-1
CASTQGRAEAFF
TGTGCCAGCACCCAGGGTAGGGCTGAAGCTTTCTTT
>TRBD2|TRBV5-6|TRBJ2-1
CASSLLSGGPINEQFF
TGTGCCAGCAGCTTACTTAGCGGGGGACCTATCAATGAGCAGTTCTTC
>TRBD2|TRBV9|TRBJ2-3
CASSHNLAGGTTDTQYF
TGTGCCAGCAGCCATAATCTAGCGGGAGGCACCACAGATACGCAGTATTTT
>-|TRBV7-2|TRBJ2-2
CASSPDSRNTGELFF
TGTGCCAGCAGCCCCGACAGCCGGAACACCGGGGAGCTGTTTTTT
>-|TRBV6-5|TRBJ2-5
CASSLTSIPGETQYF
TGTGCCAGCAGTTTAACCAGTATCCCGGGGGAGACCCAGTACTTC
>TRBD1|TRBV7-3|TRBJ1-1
CASSLAGGETEAFF
TGTGCCAGCAGCTTAGCAGGGGGAGAAACTGAAGCTTTCTTT
>TRBD1|TRBV27|TRBJ1-1
CASRDRATEAFF
TGTGCCAGCAGGGACAGGGCTACTGAAGCTTTCTTT
>TRBD2|TRBV7-2|TRBJ2-3
CASSSWTSGSSDTQYF
TGTGCCAGCAGCTCCTGGACTAGCGGGAGCTCAGATACGCAGTATTTT
>TRBD2|TRBV4-3|TRBJ2-1
CASSQGLAGDNEQFF
TGCGCCAGCAGCCAGGGACTAGCGGGGGACAATGAGCAGTTCTTC
>TRBD2|TRBV7-2|TRBJ2-7
CASSLFGGRVRREQYF
TGTGCCAGCAGCTTATTCGGGGGGAGGGTTAGGCGGGAGCAGTACTTC
>TRBD2|TRBV5-4|TRBJ2-5
CASSTVSSLAGETQYF
TGTGCCAGCAGCACCGTCTCATCTCTAGCGGGAGAGACCCAGTACTTC
>-|TRBV5-1|TRBJ2-1
CASSLVNNEQFF
TGCGCCAGCAGCTTGGTTAACAATGAGCAGTTCTTC
>-|TRBV28|TRBJ1-5
CASSATGLGQPQHF
TGTGCCAGCAGTGCAACAGGGCTGGGTCAGCCCCAGCATTTT
>TRBD1|TRBV19|TRBJ1-5
CASSTSPGQASGPQHF
TGTGCCAGTAGTACAAGTCCAGGACAGGCCTCGGGGCCCCAGCATTTT
>-|TRBV28|TRBJ1-2
CASSALGQQLSSNYGYTF
TGTGCCAGCAGTGCCCTGGGGCAGCAGCTTTCTTCTAACTATGGCTACACCTTC
>TRBD2|TRBV11-2|TRBJ2-2
CASSPRTSGGNTGELFF
TGTGCCAGCAGCCCCCGGACTAGCGGGGGGAACACCGGGGAGCTGTTTTTT
>-|TRBV7-6|TRBJ2-7
CASSLEEVTEQYF
TGTGCCAGCAGCTTAGAAGAGGTCACCGAGCAGTACTTC
>TRBD1|TRBV28|TRBJ1-5
CASTQGTGGNQPQHF
TGTGCCAGCACCCAAGGGACAGGGGGCAATCAGCCCCAGCATTTT
>-|TRBV6-1|TRBJ1-2
CASRGSDSYGYTF
TGTGCCAGCAGGGGGTCGGACAGCTATGGCTACACCTTC
>TRBD2|TRBV28|TRBJ2-5
CASSPMGGGYQETQYF
TGTGCCAGCAGTCCCATGGGGGGGGGATACCAAGAGACCCAGTACTTC
>-|TRBV7-9|TRBJ1-5
CASSGGGRNQPQHF
TGTGCCAGCAGCGGCGGGGGCAGAAATCAGCCCCAGCATTTT
>-|TRBV7-9|TRBJ2-3
CASSLSAGDTQYF
TGTGCCAGCAGCTTATCGGCCGGGGATACGCAGTATTTT
>-|TRBV6-4|TRBJ2-7
CASRPTGTSYEQYF
TGTGCCAGCAGGCCGACAGGGACTTCCTACGAGCAGTACTTC
>-|TRBV4-2|TRBJ2-7
CASSQAPGPTVLYEQYF
TGTGCCAGCAGCCAGGCCCCGGGTCCTACGGTCCTCTACGAGCAGTACTTC
>-|TRBV7-2|TRBJ2-1
CASSSTRGNEQFF
TGTGCCAGCAGCAGCACCAGGGGAAATGAGCAGTTCTTC
>TRBD1|TRBV5-4|TRBJ1-1
CASSSQGAKAEAFF
TGTGCCAGCAGCTCACAGGGGGCAAAGGCTGAAGCTTTCTTT
>-|TRBV5-1|TRBJ1-1
CASSLILGRSNTEAFF
TGCGCCAGCAGCTTGATTCTGGGCAGGTCGAACACTGAAGCTTTCTTT
>TRBD2|TRBV28|TRBJ2-3
CASSPRPLAGVIDTQYF
TGTGCCAGCAGTCCCCGTCCCCTAGCGGGAGTTATAGATACGCAGTATTTT
>-|TRBV7-3|TRBJ2-5
CASSSPFGEQYF
TGTGCCAGCAGCTCACCCTTTGGGGAGCAGTACTTC
>-|TRBV20-1|TRBJ2-5
CSVGGPATQYF
TGCAGTGTCGGCGGTCCGGCGACCCAGTACTTC
>TRBD1|TRBV5-4|TRBJ2-5
CASSLVDRARGETQYF
TGTGCCAGCAGCTTGGTTGACAGGGCGAGAGGAGAGACCCAGTACTTC
>TRBD1|TRBV9|TRBJ2-5
CASSGTGVQETQYF
TGTGCCAGCAGCGGGACAGGGGTCCAAGAGACCCAGTACTTC
>-|TRBV30|TRBJ2-6
CASARDSGANVLTF
TGTGCCTCAGCTCGGGACTCTGGGGCCAACGTCCTGACTTTC
>TRBD1|TRBV6-5|TRBJ2-1
CASSYTGQGAFYEQFF
TGTGCCAGCAGTTACACAGGACAGGGGGCGTTCTATGAGCAGTTCTTC
>TRBD1|TRBV5-1|TRBJ2-5
CASSKGTGLQETQYF
TGCGCCAGCAGCAAAGGGACAGGTCTCCAAGAGACCCAGTACTTC
>-|TRBV6-9|TRBJ1-1
CASSYSIGTTNTEAFF
TGTGCCAGCAGTTATTCGATTGGGACAACGAACACTGAAGCTTTCTTT